The table lists the clone carrying this T cell receptor beta chain with a few counts. The sample originates from a study of spatial heterogeneity in lung cancer. Looking at the study overall: Detected sequences consistently included more beta-chain ones than alpha-chain ones. More than 8.5 raw reads, on average, carried each unique TCR and UMI combination.

TCR cDNA molecules were tagged individually, and each one carried a unique molecular identifier. MiXCR, run by TCRdb on the 5' RACE reads, gives a single entry per CDR3 protein. The sample has tens of thousands of distinct CDR3 sequences, 7% to 9% seen once; the top ten hold 6.9%. V lost 2 bases, J lost 4 bases, and 18 bases lay in between. This CDR3 has 15 amino acids. CDR1 is DFQATT, CDR2 SNEGSKA, per germline (reference sequence). Stated time point: sample taken at primary tumor resection. Whole RNA, which was extracted from tumor, nontumor lung tissue or frozen PBMC, was sequenced without any cell sorting. The approximately 67 donors had untreated early-stage non-small cell lung cancer.

The sample was PBMCs, taken at surgery. The gene calls are TRBV20-1 and TRBJ2-7; maybe TRBD2 (6 bases). The clonotype was recovered from a male donor with early-stage non-small cell lung cancer. The CDR3 spells CSARPTRGVFYEQYF. CDR3 coding DNA: TGCAGTGCTAGACCCACCCGCGGGGTGTTTTACGAGCAGTACTTC.